This TCR beta chain was sequenced in a study of blood T cell repertoires in COVID-19. Data came from immunoSEQ multiplex PCR; TCRdb stores just in-frame clones and leaves some out. The data show roughly 160,000 clones, with roughly 85% seen just once and roughly 2% held by the top ten. V trimming: 3 bases; J trimming: 7 bases; junction bases outside the gene matches: 5. Germline CDR1 LNHDA, CDR2 SQIVND (reference sequence). This CDR3 comprises 14 residues. The source of this sequence is an elderly woman with acute or convalescent COVID-19. This sequence joins TRBV19 and TRBJ1-5, with 8 bases aligning to TRBD1. Sequencing was done on a sample of peripheral blood. CDR3 residues: CASSIQTGVQPQHF. CDR3 in DNA: TGTGCCAGTAGTATTCAGACAGGGGTGCAGCCCCAGCATTTT.